This T cell receptor beta chain was profiled in a study of control samples from healthy donors and cancer patients. The CDR3 loop spans 15 amino acids. Germline values: CDR1 SGHTA, CDR2 FQGNSA. The ends lost 8 bases at V and 9 bases at J; junction bases unmatched: 13. The protocol was immunoSEQ multiplex PCR, while the TCRdb copy is restricted to in-frame clones and leaves out a portion. Among about 230,000 clones listed, around 80% were seen once. The source of this sequence is a woman aged 55-70 years with lung cancer. The V and J genes are TRBV7-2 and TRBJ1-6, with 7 bases lining up with TRBD1. The sequenced sample consisted of PBMCs. The CDR3 region is CASENRQGPGSPLHF. The CDR3 DNA is TGTGCCAGCGAGAACAGACAGGGACCTGGTTCACCCCTCCACTTT.